One sample yielded the 26 T cell receptor beta chains listed below, sequenced in a study of tumor-infiltrating lymphocytes in primary liver carcinoma. Unsorted bulk tissue, roughly 19-33 mg of it, served as the source for co-extraction of RNA and DNA. A primer in the constant region served to generate TCR beta cDNA from around 500 ng of total RNA. Modified slightly, ARM-PCR produced TCR beta libraries over three nested multiplex PCR rounds. Primers for the first two PCR rounds were TRBV1-TRBV30 forward primers and a C-beta reverse primer (approximately 10 cycles per round). TCRdb fed the multiplex PCR reads into MiXCR, producing one record per CDR3 protein. This sample has about 21,000 distinct CDR3 sequences, with 60% to 80% found just once. The sample consisted of liver tumor tissue from sampling region 1. Subset defined: tumor region T1, superior pole. These receptor sequences come from a woman in her twenties or thirties with primary liver carcinoma and hepatitis B virus infection.

V is TRBV6-5 and J is TRBJ2-7; D perhaps matches TRBD1 (6 bases). The CDR3 contains 15 residues. CDR1 MNHEY and CDR2 SVGAGI come from the germline V gene. Trimming left V 2 bases short and J 11 bases short, with 22 bases between. The CDR3 region has the DNA TGTGCCAGCAGTTACAAGGACAGCGGCTCCTACGATAAGTACTTC. This gives the protein CASSYKDSGSYDKYF.

As regards this clonotype: Compared with germline, one end of the junction differs, possibly owing to a read error. The rearrangement uses TRBV4-3 and TRBJ1-6; D is ambiguous. This CDR3 has 15 amino acids. Germline-derived CDR1 and CDR2 are LGHNA and YSLEER. The CDR3 DNA follows: TGCGCCAACAACCAAGAGAGCTCCTATAATTCACCCCTTCACTTT. Translated, it gives CANNQESSYNSPLHF.

This clonotype has only a few counts. One end of the junction fails to match germline, which may point to a read error. The chain combines TRBV6-5 with TRBJ2-2; a possible D gene is TRBD1 (8 bases). Germline V CDR1 and CDR2: MNHEY, SVGAGI. The CDR3 runs to 15 residues. CDR3: CASSLRTGFTGGLFF. In nucleotides, the CDR3 is TGTGCCAGCAGTCTGCGGACAGGGTTCACCGGGGGGCTCTTCTTT.

In its sample, this clonotype was seen a few times. The chain has TRBV11-2 and TRBJ2-3; 8 nucleotides line up with TRBD2. The CDR3 consists of 16 residues. The V gene end was trimmed by 5 bases and the J gene end by 6 bases; junction bases not matched to a gene: 13. Germline V gives CDR1 SGHAT, CDR2 FQNNGV. CDR3 loop: CASSARLAGIVDTQYF. CDR3 DNA: TGTGCCAGCAGCGCAAGGCTAGCGGGTATTGTTGATACGCAGTATTTT. Variable domain in full (rest from reference TRBV11-2 and TRBJ2-3): EAGVAQSPRYKIIEKRQSVAFWCNPISGHATLYWYQQILGQGPKLLIQFQNNGVVDDSQLPKDRFSAERLKGVDSTLKIQPAKLEDSAVYLCASSARLAGIVDTQYFGPGTRLTVL.

Details on this clonotype: This sequence may be a read error, since a much larger clone differs from it by one base. The rearrangement joins TRBV7-3 to TRBJ2-6; no reliable D call. The CDR3 consists of 14 residues. Germline V CDR1 and CDR2: SGHTA, FQGTGA. CDR3 protein: CVSATWGGANVLTF. Here the CDR3 DNA reads TGTGTCAGCGCCACCTGGGGTGGGGCCAACGTCCTGACTTTC.

This chain joins TRBV6-6 and TRBJ2-3, with a weak D call TRBD2 (5 bases). V lost 4 bases and J lost 11, with 28 bases in between. Germline V gene data show CDR1 as MNHNY and CDR2 as SVGAGI (reference sequence). The CDR3 runs 17 residues. This chain's CDR3 is CASSSTFDRGDHIGQYF. The CDR3 bases are TGTGCCAGCAGTTCCACCTTTGACCGGGGAGACCATATAGGGCAGTATTTT.

Comment on this clonotype: It is likely a read error, because the conserved phenylalanine at the end of the CDR3 is missing. The DNA is omitted, as the CDR3 cannot be located on it reliably, and the CDR3 follows TCRdb's listing. This rearrangement joins TRBV11-1 to TRBJ2-7; the table assigns TRBD2, which was not confirmed against the DNA. Germline V lookup: CDR1 SGHAT, CDR2 FQDESV (reference sequence). Ends included, the CDR3 has 13 residues. The CDR3 loop is CASSLGYLRGQYL.

A remark on this clonotype: The junction shows a germline mismatch at one end, possibly a read error. This rearrangement joins TRBV11-3 to TRBJ1-6; the D is unclear. Germline assignment: CDR1 SGHNT and CDR2 YENEEA. This CDR3 is built from 15 residues. The CDR3 sequence is CASNFKWIYNSSLHF. The CDR3 nucleotides are TGTGCCAGCAACTTTAAGTGGATCTATAATTCATCCCTCCACTTT.

As to this clonotype: No conserved phenylalanine or tryptophan is present at the end of the CDR3, so a read error is the likely explanation. This chain joins TRBV28 and TRBJ1-5; D uncertain. The CDR3 totals 13 residues. The germline gives CDR1 MDHEN, CDR2 SYDVKM. Here the CDR3 reads CASREVPNLPQHL. CDR3 nucleotides: TGTGCCAGCAGGGAGGTCCCTAATCTGCCCCAGCATTTG.

On this clonotype: Sequence at one end of the junction differs from germline and may be a read error. The chain uses TRBV29-1 and TRBJ1-2; D not resolved. CDR1 and CDR2 from the germline V gene are SQVTM and ANQGSEA. There are 12 residues in the CDR3. The CDR3 DNA is TGCAGCATTTCGGGCAGGCCCTATGACTACACCTTC. It codes for CSISGRPYDYTF.

As for this clonotype: The CDR3 carries no conserved terminal phenylalanine or tryptophan, so it likely arises from a read error. This chain uses TRBV6-1 with TRBJ2-2, with D perhaps assigned TRBD1 or TRBD2 (6 bases each). The length of the CDR3 is 19 residues. The germline V gene encodes CDR1 MNHNS and CDR2 SASEGT. As DNA, the CDR3 is TGTGCCAGCAATGAAACCCTTCCCGGGGGCGCCGCGAACTCCGGGGAGCTGTTTATT. Protein product: CASNETLPGGAANSGELFI.

On this clonotype itself: This is likely a read error, given that the CDR3 carries no conserved phenylalanine or tryptophan at its end. The chain recombines TRBV11-2 with TRBJ2-7, with D possibly TRBD2 on 5 matching bases. The CDR3 is 17 residues long. Germline values: CDR1 SGHAT, CDR2 FQNNGV. The CDR3 DNA sequence: TGTGGTAGCAGCTTAGGCTTCGGGATACCCAGCTCCTACGAGCAGTACTCC. This encodes CGSSLGFGIPSSYEQYS.

Notes on this clonotype: The CDR3 does not close with the conserved phenylalanine or tryptophan, likely indicating a read error. It is unclear where the CDR3 begins or ends on the DNA, so no DNA is shown, and the CDR3 is as TCRdb lists it. CDR3 sequence: CASTITQGTNSPLRL. V is TRBV11-2 and J is TRBJ1-6; the table's D call, TRBD1, has no DNA check behind it. Germline CDR1 is SGHAT and CDR2 is FQNNGV. Counting both end residues, the CDR3 totals 15 amino acids.

This chain joins TRBV13 and TRBJ2-7; tentatively, D is TRBD1 (5 bases). From germline, CDR1 is PRHDT and CDR2 FYEKMQ (reference sequence). V was trimmed by 7 bases and J by 0 bases, leaving 16 bases between them. The CDR3 covers 15 residues. DNA of the CDR3: TGTGCCAGCACTGGATTCGGACATGGCTCCTACGAGCAGTACTTC. It specifies CASTGFGHGSYEQYF.

The chain couples TRBV4-3 to TRBJ2-2, with D tentatively TRBD2 (6 bases). The CDR3 sequence is 15 residues long. Trimming pared 7 bases from V and 4 bases from J, leaving 16 bases between. Germline assignment: CDR1 LGHNA and CDR2 YSLEER. CDR3 nucleotide sequence: TGCGCCAGCACCCACTCGGGAGCCGGCACCGGGGAGCTGTTTTTT. Amino acids: CASTHSGAGTGELFF.

Comments on this clonotype: Its ends do not fully match the called genes, so a read error is possible. The chain recombines TRBV7-8 with TRBJ2-3, with D maybe TRBD2 (5 bases). The germline CDR1 and CDR2 sequences are SGHVS and FQNEAQ. CDR3 length: 17 amino acids. CDR3 nucleotides: TGTGCCAGTAGCTTAGAAGAGGCTAGCAGGAGCACAGATAAGCAGTATTTT. Translating gives CASSLEEASRSTDKQYF. Together with reference TRBV7-8 and TRBJ2-3, the CDR3 gives the full variable domain: GAGVSQSPRYKVAKRGQDVALRCDPISGHVSLFWYQQALGQGPEFLTYFQNEAQLDKSGLPSDRFFAERPEGSVSTLKIQRTQQEDSAVYLCASSLEEASRSTDKQYFGPGTRLTVL.

The gene calls are TRBV7-8 and TRBJ1-5; D uncertain. The CDR3 is made up of 15 amino acids. Trimming stripped 5 bases from V and 6 bases from J, with 17 bases between. Germline-derived CDR1 and CDR2 are SGHVS and FQNEAQ. In nucleotides, the CDR3 is TGTGCCAGCAGCCTTACGGGCAATGTCGGTCAGCCCCAGCATTTT. It is translated as CASSLTGNVGQPQHF.

The chain links TRBV2 to TRBJ2-2, with TRBD2 identical over 8 bases. This CDR3 has 13 amino acids. Germline V CDR1 and CDR2: SNHLY, FYNNEI. V lost 4 bases, J lost 15 bases, and 10 bases stayed unmatched. The CDR3 nucleotides are TGTGCCAGCAGTGCGGGAGGGGCCGGGGTGTTGTTTTTT. Its translation: CASSAGGAGVLFF.

This clonotype was counted a single time. This chain uses TRBV14 with TRBJ2-1; D is ambiguous. Trimming took off 4 bases at V and 7 bases at J, with 17 bases between the two ends. The CDR3 has 15 amino acids. CDR1 and CDR2 (germline): SGHDN, FVKESK. The CDR3 spells CASSPSDRVYNEQFF. The CDR3 nucleotides are TGTGCCAGCAGCCCTAGTGATAGGGTTTATAATGAGCAGTTCTTC.

Note on this clonotype: The conserved final phenylalanine or tryptophan is absent from the CDR3, which likely points to a read error. This sequence joins TRBV11-3 and TRBJ1-1, with TRBD1 matching over 9 bases. The CDR3 has 14 residues. The germline V gene has CDR1 SGHNT and CDR2 YENEEA. This CDR3 reads CASSLETGGTDAFS. CDR3 sequence (DNA): TGTGCAAGCAGCTTAGAAACAGGGGGCACTGATGCTTTCTCT.

The rearrangement uses TRBV7-9 and TRBJ2-7; no reliable D call. V lost 5 bases and J lost 2, with 19 bases in between. The CDR3 runs to 16 residues. Germline V gives CDR1 SEHNR, CDR2 FQNEAQ (reference sequence). DNA for the CDR3: TGTGCCAGCAGCCAAACCACAGAATATAAAACCTACGAGCAGTACTTC. It translates to CASSQTTEYKTYEQYF.

On this clonotype: It is likely a read error, because the conserved phenylalanine at the end of the CDR3 is missing. The chain combines TRBV9 with TRBJ1-1; D ambiguous. V gave up 2 bases and J gave up 4 bases, with 12 bases separating them. The CDR3 extends over 14 amino acids. Germline assignment: CDR1 SGDLS and CDR2 YYNGEE. For the CDR3, the DNA is TGTGCCAGCAGCGTTGCCCACTCGGGCACTGAAGCTTTCCTT. This codes for CASSVAHSGTEAFL.

The rearrangement uses TRBV11-2 and TRBJ2-3; 7 bases are shared with TRBD1. The germline V gene has CDR1 SGHAT and CDR2 FQNNGV. V gave up 7 bases and J gave up 14 bases; unmatched junction bases: 24. There are 16 residues in the CDR3. The DNA of the CDR3 is TGTGCCAGCAACTGGACGCGACAGGGAAGGGGAGATACGTGGTATTTT. This translates into CASNWTRQGRGDTWYF.

This clonotype occurred once. A junction boundary mismatches the germline segment, possibly from a read error. This sequence joins TRBV6-5 and TRBJ2-2; D is perhaps TRBD1 or TRBD2 (5 bases each). The CDR3 is 15 residues long. The germline CDR1 and CDR2 sequences are MNHEY and SVGAGI. The CDR3 spells CASIPRTWFTGEPFF. The CDR3, as DNA: TGTGCCAGCATTCCGCGGACATGGTTCACCGGGGAGCCGTTTTTT.

In regard to this clonotype: A junction boundary mismatches the germline segment, possibly from a read error. The chain joins TRBV30 to TRBJ1-1, with D possibly TRBD1 on 6 matching bases. Per germline, CDR1 GTSNPN and CDR2 SVGIG (reference sequence). This CDR3 is built from 13 residues. The CDR3 coding sequence is TGTGCCTGGGGCCTGGACAGATTGACCGAAGCTTTATTT. It encodes CAWGLDRLTEALF.

The rearrangement joins TRBV6-2 or TRBV6-3 to TRBJ2-4, with 7 positions matching TRBD1. This CDR3 contains 17 residues. Germline values: CDR1 MNHEY, CDR2 SVGEGT. J gave up 6 bases and V 10 bases, and 21 bases lay outside the gene matches. CDR3 in amino acids: CANCALKGDSRRNIQYF. CDR3 coding DNA: TGTGCCAACTGTGCTCTAAAAGGGGACAGCCGGAGAAACATTCAGTACTTC.